These T cell receptor beta chains were read from a single sample in a study of early stage breast cancer tumors. Libraries were prepared by immunoSEQ multiplex PCR; TCRdb keeps only in-frame clonotypes and omits some of them. The data contain 9,000 to 9,500 clones, over 55% of them seen just once; the ten biggest clones take up 17%. Sequenced: normal breast tissue next to the tumor. The receptors shown here come from a person aged 55-75 years with breast cancer. CDR3s include the opening cysteine and the closing phenylalanine or tryptophan. Fields, in order: clone size, V gene, D gene, J gene, CDR3 DNA, CDR3 protein. A D gene is named only where the DNA matches it firmly. Only part of the rows carry a size: once, few, many, or a class if the clone is expanded.

few	TRBV4-3	TRBD1	TRBJ2-6	TGCGCCAGCAGCCAAGATCTGTTAGGCCGGGACAGCCTATTCTCTGGGGCCAACGTCCTGACTTTC	CASSQDLLGRDSLFSGANVLTF
NA	TRBV6-6	TRBD1	TRBJ1-1	TGTGCCAGCAGTAATCCGGGACAGGGGAACGGAGCTTTCTTT	CASSNPGQGNGAFF
NA	TRBV5-1	TRBD1	TRBJ1-4	TGCGCCAGCAGCATCGGACAGGGGGAAAAACTGTTTTTT	CASSIGQGEKLFF
NA	TRBV11-2	TRBD2	TRBJ2-1	TGTGCCAGCACCGAAACTAGCGGGAATTACAATGAGCAGTTCTTC	CASTETSGNYNEQFF
NA	TRBV15	TRBD2	TRBJ2-1	TGTGCCACCAGCAGAGTTGCGGGAGGGGCCTACAATGAGCAGTTCTTC	CATSRVAGGAYNEQFF
NA	TRBV7-9	NA	TRBJ1-2	TGTGCCAGCAGCCGCGTGGTGGAGGGTGTCTATGGCTACACCTTC	CASSRVVEGVYGYTF
NA	TRBV2	NA	TRBJ2-3	TGTGCCAGCAGTGAAGCTTCGACCCGGGAGTATTTT	CASSEASTREYF
NA	TRBV7-2	TRBD2	TRBJ2-1	TGTGCCAGCAGCCGAACGACTAGCGGGAGGAATGAGCAGTTCTTC	CASSRTTSGRNEQFF
once	TRBV28	NA	TRBJ2-5	TGTGCCAGCAGTTCCGGAGTAGGAGAGACCCAGTACTTC	CASSSGVGETQYF
once	TRBV4-3	TRBD2	TRBJ2-3	TGCGCCAGCAGCCTAAGCAGGACTAGCGGGAGCTGGCCAGATACGCAGTATTTT	CASSLSRTSGSWPDTQYF
few	TRBV18	NA	TRBJ2-1	TGTGCCAGCTCACCACCGGTTACGGGCTCCTACAATGAGCAGTTCTTC	CASSPPVTGSYNEQFF
NA	TRBV19	NA	TRBJ2-1	TGTGCCAGTAGTATAATGGGGGGAGGCTCCTACAATGAGCAGTTCTTC	CASSIMGGGSYNEQFF
NA	TRBV18	TRBD1	TRBJ1-3	TGTGCCAGCTCACCGAACAGGGGGACGGACACCATATATTTT	CASSPNRGTDTIYF
NA	TRBV7-3	TRBD1	TRBJ1-2	TGTGCCAGCAGCTTAAAGCCCCGGGGGACAGGGGACTATGGCTACACCTTC	CASSLKPRGTGDYGYTF
NA	TRBV5-6	NA	TRBJ2-6	TGTGCCAGCAGCTTGGGTAGCTCTGGGGCCAACGTCCTGACTTTC	CASSLGSSGANVLTF
NA	TRBV6-5	NA	TRBJ1-1	TGTGCCAGCAGTTACTCGACATTCCAAGATAACACTGAAGCTTTCTTT	CASSYSTFQDNTEAFF
once	TRBV7-2	NA	TRBJ2-1	TGTGCCAGCAGCTTTTCGAGGTACAATGAGCAGTTCTTC	CASSFSRYNEQFF
medium-sized	TRBV7-2	NA	TRBJ1-2	TGTGCCAGCAGCTTAGCAACAGGGAACTATGGCTACACCTTC	CASSLATGNYGYTF
NA	TRBV11-3	NA	TRBJ2-7	TGTGCCAGCAGCCCGACTAGTCCTGGCGAGCAGTACTTC	CASSPTSPGEQYF
NA	TRBV7-9	NA	TRBJ2-1	TGTGCCAGCAGCCCCGGGGGAGGTTTGAATGAGCAGTTCTTC	CASSPGGGLNEQFF
few	TRBV5-1	TRBD1	TRBJ1-2	TGCGCCAGCAGCTTGGACAGGGGGCAAGATGCCTATGGCTACACCTTC	CASSLDRGQDAYGYTF
NA	TRBV4-2	NA	TRBJ1-2	TGTGCCAGCAGCCTAGCGGGAGGGCCAGACTATGGCTACACCTTC	CASSLAGGPDYGYTF
large	TRBV9	TRBD1	TRBJ1-4	TGTGCCAGCAGCTCGGGACAGGTTGCAACTAATGAAAAACTGTTTTTT	CASSSGQVATNEKLFF
NA	TRBV4-3	NA	TRBJ2-2	TGCGCCAGCAGCCAGAGCCCGCCGGGACTCTCGAACACCGGGGAGCTGTTTTTT	CASSQSPPGLSNTGELFF
few	TRBV5-4	TRBD2	TRBJ2-2	TGTGCCAGCAGCTTGTCTGGCGGGAGGTCCGGGGAGCTGTTTTTT	CASSLSGGRSGELFF
NA	TRBV5-6	TRBD2	TRBJ2-1	TGTGCCAGCAGCCGTAGCGGGAGGCCAGGCCCCCGCCTTTACAATGAGCAGTTCTTC	CASSRSGRPGPRLYNEQFF
NA	TRBV6-1	NA	TRBJ2-7	TGTGCCAGCAGTGTGGGGGGGACACAAGGCTACGAGCAGTACTTC	CASSVGGTQGYEQYF
NA	TRBV30	TRBD1	TRBJ2-7	TGTGCCTGGAGTCCCGGGACAGCAACCTACGAGCAGTACTTC	CAWSPGTATYEQYF
NA	TRBV28	TRBD2	TRBJ2-3	TGTGCCAGCAGTTTGCCTCTAGCGGGGTCATATACGCAGTATTTT	CASSLPLAGSYTQYF
NA	TRBV29-1	TRBD1	TRBJ1-2	TGCAGCGTAGCAGGGGGCGCGAGGGGCTACACCTTC	CSVAGGARGYTF
NA	TRBV4-1	NA	TRBJ1-1	TGCGCCAGCAGCGGGGGGGGACCAATGAACACTGAAGCTTTCTTT	CASSGGGPMNTEAFF
NA	TRBV4-3	TRBD1	TRBJ2-4	TGCGCCAGCAGCCAACGAAGGACAGGGTGGGGGGACATTCAGTACTTC	CASSQRRTGWGDIQYF
few	TRBV4-3	TRBD1	TRBJ1-1	TGCGCCAGCAGCACCCGGGACAGGGACACTGAAGCTTTCTTT	CASSTRDRDTEAFF
NA	TRBV19	NA	TRBJ1-2	TGTGCCAGTAGTTCACCACAGGGAGAGTCTGGCTATGGCTACACCTTC	CASSSPQGESGYGYTF
NA	TRBV4-3	NA	TRBJ2-7	TGCGCCAGCAGCCAAGGAAGTACGAGCTACGAGCAGTACTTC	CASSQGSTSYEQYF
NA	TRBV7-9	TRBD1	TRBJ1-5	TGTGCCAGCAGCCCTGGGACAGGGCCCATGCAGCCCCAGCATTTT	CASSPGTGPMQPQHF
few	TRBV14	TRBD2	TRBJ2-7	TGTGCCAGCAGCCAAGATAGTGCGAGCGGGAGGATCTACGAGCAGTACTTC	CASSQDSASGRIYEQYF
NA	TRBV12-1	NA	TRBJ2-7	TGTGCCAGCAGCTTTTTAATAGCGGGGGGTTACGAGCAGTACTTC	CASSFLIAGGYEQYF
NA	TRBV5-1	NA	TRBJ2-5	TGCGCCAGCAGCCTGCGTAGGGACTTCCCGTACCAAGAGACCCAGTACTTC	CASSLRRDFPYQETQYF
NA	TRBV5-4	TRBD1	TRBJ1-2	TGTGCCAGCAGCTTAGGGGGCAGCTATGGCTACACCTTC	CASSLGGSYGYTF
NA	TRBV5-1	TRBD2	TRBJ2-2	TGCGCCAGCAGCGGCCGGGGGGTCACCGGGGAGCTGTTTTTT	CASSGRGVTGELFF
once	TRBV5-6	TRBD1	TRBJ2-7	TGTGCCAGCATGTTATCCGGGACAGGGTACTACGAGCAGTACTTC	CASMLSGTGYYEQYF
NA	TRBV19	TRBD1	TRBJ1-1	TGTGCCAGTAGTCCAGGGGGCCTCACTGAAGCTTTCTTT	CASSPGGLTEAFF
NA	TRBV5-1	TRBD1	TRBJ2-7	TGCGCCAGCAGCCCCGGACAGGGACGGTACGAGCAGTACTTC	CASSPGQGRYEQYF
NA	TRBV4-3	NA	TRBJ2-7	TGCGCCAGCAGCCAAAGGGGTGATTACGAGCAGTACTTC	CASSQRGDYEQYF
NA	TRBV5-1	TRBD1	TRBJ2-3	TGCGCCAGCAGCTTGGGGGACAGGATAGACACAGATACGCAGTATTTT	CASSLGDRIDTDTQYF
NA	TRBV5-6	NA	TRBJ1-5	TGTGCCAGCAGCTTGGACGGGCAGGGCGGCCAGCCCCAGCATTTT	CASSLDGQGGQPQHF
NA	TRBV7-8	TRBD2	TRBJ2-5	TGTGCCAGCAGCTTTGGAGCGGGAGAAGAAGAGACCCAGTACTTC	CASSFGAGEEETQYF
NA	TRBV20-1	NA	TRBJ1-1	TGCAGTGGCTGGCTGAACACTGAAGCTTTCTTT	CSGWLNTEAFF
NA	TRBV9	NA	TRBJ2-1	TGTGCCAGCAGCGCGGAAGGACTTACTGACAATGAGCAGTTCTTC	CASSAEGLTDNEQFF